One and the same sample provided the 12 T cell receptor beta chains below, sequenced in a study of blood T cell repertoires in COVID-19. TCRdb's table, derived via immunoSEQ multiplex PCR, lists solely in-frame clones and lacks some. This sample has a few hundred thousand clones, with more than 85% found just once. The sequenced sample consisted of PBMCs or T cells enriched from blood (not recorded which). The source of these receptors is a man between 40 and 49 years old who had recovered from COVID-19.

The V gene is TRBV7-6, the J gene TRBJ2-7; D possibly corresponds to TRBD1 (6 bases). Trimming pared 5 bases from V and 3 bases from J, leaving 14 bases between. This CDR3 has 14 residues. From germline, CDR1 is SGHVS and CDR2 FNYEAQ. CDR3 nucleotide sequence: TGTGCCAGCAGCCGTACGGACAGCGACTACGAGCAGTACTTC. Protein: CASSRTDSDYEQYF.

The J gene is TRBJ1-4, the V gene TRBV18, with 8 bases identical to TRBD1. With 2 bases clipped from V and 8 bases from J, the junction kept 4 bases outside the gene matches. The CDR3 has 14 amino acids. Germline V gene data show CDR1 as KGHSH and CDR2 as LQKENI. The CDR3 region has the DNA TGTGCCAGCTCACCAGTAACAGGGGGAGAAAAACTGTTTTTT. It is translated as CASSPVTGGEKLFF.

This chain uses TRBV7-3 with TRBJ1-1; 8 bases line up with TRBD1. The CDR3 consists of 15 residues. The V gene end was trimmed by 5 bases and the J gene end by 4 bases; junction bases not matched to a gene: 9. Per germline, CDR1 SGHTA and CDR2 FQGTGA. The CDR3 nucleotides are TGTGCCAGCAGCCTCGGACAGGGAGGAATCACTGAAGCTTTCTTT. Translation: CASSLGQGGITEAFF.

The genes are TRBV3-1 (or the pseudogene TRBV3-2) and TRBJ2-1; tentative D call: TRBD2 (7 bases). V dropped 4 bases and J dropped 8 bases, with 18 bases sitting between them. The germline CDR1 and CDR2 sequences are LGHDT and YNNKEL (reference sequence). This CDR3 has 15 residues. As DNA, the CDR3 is TGTGCCAGCAGCCTTTGGAGCGGGACACGGGATGAGCAGTTCTTC. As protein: CASSLWSGTRDEQFF.

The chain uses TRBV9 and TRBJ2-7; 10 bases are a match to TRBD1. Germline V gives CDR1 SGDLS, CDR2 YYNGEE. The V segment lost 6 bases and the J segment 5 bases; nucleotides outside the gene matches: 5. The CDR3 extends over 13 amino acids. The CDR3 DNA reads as TGTGCCAGCAACCCGACAGGGGGCGACGAGCAGTACTTC. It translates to CASNPTGGDEQYF.

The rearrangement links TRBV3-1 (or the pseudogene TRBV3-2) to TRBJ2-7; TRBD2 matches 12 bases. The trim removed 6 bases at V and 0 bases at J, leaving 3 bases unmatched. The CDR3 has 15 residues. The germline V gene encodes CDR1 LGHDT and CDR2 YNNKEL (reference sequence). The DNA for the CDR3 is TGTGCCAGCAGACCGGGACTAGCGGGCTCCTACGAGCAGTACTTC. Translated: CASRPGLAGSYEQYF.

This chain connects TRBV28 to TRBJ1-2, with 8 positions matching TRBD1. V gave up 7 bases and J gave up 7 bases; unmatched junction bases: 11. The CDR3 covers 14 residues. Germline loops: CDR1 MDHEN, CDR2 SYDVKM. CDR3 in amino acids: CASTRTGSSFGYTF. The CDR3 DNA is TGTGCCAGCACCAGGACAGGGTCCTCGTTTGGCTACACCTTC.

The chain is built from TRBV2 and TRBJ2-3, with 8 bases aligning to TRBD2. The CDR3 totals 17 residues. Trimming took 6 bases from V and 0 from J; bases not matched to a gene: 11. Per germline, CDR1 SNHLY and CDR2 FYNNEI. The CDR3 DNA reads TGTGCCAGCAGCATTAGTACTAGCGGTGGAAGCACAGATACGCAGTATTTT. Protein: CASSISTSGGSTDTQYF. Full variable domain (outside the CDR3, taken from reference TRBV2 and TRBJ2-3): EPEVTQTPSHQVTQMGQEVILRCVPISNHLYFYWYRQILGQKVEFLVSFYNNEISEKSEIFDDQFSVERPDGSNFTLKIRSTKLEDSAMYFCASSISTSGGSTDTQYFGPGTRLTVL.

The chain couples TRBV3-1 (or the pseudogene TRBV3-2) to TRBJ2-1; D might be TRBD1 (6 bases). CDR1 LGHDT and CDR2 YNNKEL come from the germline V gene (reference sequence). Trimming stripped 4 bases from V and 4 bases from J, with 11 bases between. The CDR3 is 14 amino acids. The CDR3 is CASSPLTGYNEQFF. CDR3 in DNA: TGTGCCAGCAGCCCCTTGACAGGATACAATGAGCAGTTCTTC.

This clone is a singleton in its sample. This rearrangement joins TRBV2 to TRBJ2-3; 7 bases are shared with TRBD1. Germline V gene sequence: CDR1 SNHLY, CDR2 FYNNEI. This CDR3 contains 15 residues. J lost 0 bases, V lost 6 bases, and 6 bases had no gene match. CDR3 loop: CASRRTGLSTDTQYF. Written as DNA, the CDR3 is TGTGCCAGCAGGAGGACAGGCCTTAGCACAGATACGCAGTATTTT.

This chain's CDR3 is CASSFPNSPLHF. The CDR3 DNA reads TGTGCCAGCAGCTTTCCTAATTCACCCCTCCACTTT. This chain links TRBV27 with TRBJ1-6; no clear D gene. The germline gives CDR1 MNHEY, CDR2 SMNVEV (reference sequence). Trimming left V 6 bases short and J 6 bases short, with 6 bases between. The CDR3 totals 12 residues.

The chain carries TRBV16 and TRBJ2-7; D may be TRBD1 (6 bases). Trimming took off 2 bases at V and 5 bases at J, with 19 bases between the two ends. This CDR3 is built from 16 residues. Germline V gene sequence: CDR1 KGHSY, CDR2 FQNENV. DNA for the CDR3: TGTGCCAGCAGCCAAAACCAGGGCAGGGGCGGCAACGAGCAGTACTTC. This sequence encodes CASSQNQGRGGNEQYF.